One sample yielded the 28 T cell receptor beta chains listed below, sequenced in a study of blood T cell repertoires in COVID-19. Clones were sequenced by immunoSEQ multiplex PCR, and TCRdb holds only the in-frame ones, with some missing. The sample lists under 250,000 clones; 80% to 85% were seen once. What was sequenced was peripheral blood. Receptor source: a woman aged 55-70 years with acute or convalescent COVID-19.

This clone was observed a handful of times. V gene TRBV11-2 combines with J gene TRBJ2-6; D may be TRBD1 (5 bases). The CDR3 runs to 19 residues. CDR1 SGHAT and CDR2 FQNNGV come from the germline V gene. Trimming took off 5 bases at V and 0 bases at J, with 20 bases between the two ends. The CDR3 DNA reads as TGTGCCAGCAGCGTAGGATTAGGGGCTCTACCCTCTGGGGCCAACGTCCTGACTTTC. This encodes CASSVGLGALPSGANVLTF.

The chain combines TRBV4-1 with TRBJ2-5, with a weak D call TRBD2 (6 bases). The V end lost 0 bases, the J end lost 5 bases, and 19 bases lay between the germline ends. The CDR3 has 17 amino acids. CDR1 is MGHRA and CDR2 is YSYEKL in the germline V gene. CDR3 residues: CASSQEPTMTSRETQYF. CDR3 nucleotides: TGCGCCAGCAGCCAAGAACCCACGATGACTAGTAGGGAGACCCAGTACTTC.

J is TRBJ2-2 and V is TRBV30; weak D call: TRBD2 (5 bases). CDR3 length equals 15 residues. Germline CDR1 reads GTSNPN; CDR2 reads SVGIG (reference sequence). Trimming cost V 0 bases and J 6 bases, with 14 bases left between them. In DNA form, the CDR3 reads TGTGCCTGGAGTGTATCTAAGGTGGGAGCCGGGGAGCTGTTTTTT. Translated: CAWSVSKVGAGELFF.

A single count supports this clone. V is TRBV5-6 and J is TRBJ1-1; a possible D gene is TRBD1 (5 bases). The germline CDR1 and CDR2 sequences are SGHDT and YYEEEE. CDR3 length: 15 residues. The ends were cut back, 4 bases at V and 0 bases at J, with 13 bases in the middle. CDR3 amino acids: CASSPAGGMNTEAFF. The CDR3 DNA sequence: TGTGCCAGCAGCCCGGCTGGGGGGATGAACACTGAAGCTTTCTTT.

This chain joins TRBV7-2 and TRBJ2-3; 10 positions agree with TRBD2. The CDR3 is made up of 18 amino acids. Trimming removed 2 bases from V and 2 bases from J; junction bases left unmatched: 10. CDR1 SGHTA and CDR2 FQGNSA come from the germline V gene. The CDR3 nucleotides read TGTGCCAGCAGCTTAAACGAGCGGGGGGGCGACTTCACAGATACGCAGTATTTT. This translates into CASSLNERGGDFTDTQYF.

This chain uses TRBV19 with TRBJ2-3, with 11 bases matching TRBD2. With V trimmed by 6 bases and J by 3 bases, 8 bases remained unmatched. The CDR3 is made up of 16 amino acids. Germline V lookup: CDR1 LNHDA, CDR2 SQIVND (reference sequence). CDR3 amino acids: CASRSSLAGGTDTQYF. CDR3 sequence (DNA): TGTGCCAGTAGATCTTCGTTAGCGGGGGGGACAGATACGCAGTATTTT.

The chain uses TRBV29-1 and TRBJ2-7, with 11 bases matching TRBD2. The CDR3 length is 13 residues. V trimming: 5 bases; J trimming: 3 bases; junction bases outside the gene matches: 3. The germline V gene encodes CDR1 SQVTM and CDR2 ANQGSEA. The CDR3 sequence is CSVRTSGLYEQYF. In nucleotides, the CDR3 is TGCAGCGTTCGGACTAGCGGGCTCTACGAGCAGTACTTC.

V is TRBV3-1 (or the pseudogene TRBV3-2) and J is TRBJ1-3, with 8 bases identical to TRBD1. CDR1 LGHDT and CDR2 YNNKEL come from the germline V gene (reference sequence). V trimming: 4 bases; J trimming: 4 bases; junction bases outside the gene matches: 18. The CDR3 sequence is 19 residues long. In DNA form, the CDR3 reads TGTGCCAGCAGCCTTGTCGGGACAGGTCGGCTTCTGGGAGGAAACACCATATATTTT. It specifies CASSLVGTGRLLGGNTIYF.

This chain connects TRBV6-2 or TRBV6-3 to TRBJ1-2, with D possibly matching TRBD1 (6 bases). Germline assignment: CDR1 MNHEY and CDR2 SVGEGT. CDR3 length: 12 amino acids. The V end was cut by 6 bases, the J end by 12 bases, with 17 bases between. Here the CDR3 reads CASSLTGHFDTF. CDR3 DNA: TGTGCCAGCAGCCTGACAGGACATTTTGACACCTTC.

The V gene is TRBV7-2, the J gene TRBJ1-2; 9 nucleotides line up with TRBD1. Germline CDR1 is SGHTA and CDR2 is FQGNSA. The CDR3 spans 14 residues. V gave up 3 bases and J gave up 6 bases; unmatched junction bases: 5. Here the CDR3 DNA reads TGTGCCAGCAGCTTCGGACAGGGGATAGATGGCTACACCTTC. Translation: CASSFGQGIDGYTF.

The chain combines TRBV5-6 with TRBJ1-6, with 9 bases lining up with TRBD1. CDR1 and CDR2 from the germline V gene are SGHDT and YYEEEE. The V and J ends lost 4 bases and 5 bases, in that order; junction bases with no gene match: 7. CDR3 length: 16 amino acids. Written as DNA, the CDR3 is TGTGCCAGCAGCCGATTAAGACAGGGGGATAATTCACCCCTCCACTTT. As protein: CASSRLRQGDNSPLHF.

The V call is TRBV6-2 or TRBV6-3, the J call TRBJ1-2; 7 nucleotides align to TRBD1. The CDR3 contains 14 residues. The V gene's germline CDR1 is MNHEY and CDR2 SVGEGT. Trimming cost V 4 bases and J 7 bases; bases outside gene matches: 9. As DNA, the CDR3 is TGTGCCAGCAGTTTTAACAGGGGTCGCGGTGGCTACACCTTC. It yields the protein CASSFNRGRGGYTF.

The J gene is TRBJ2-5, the V gene TRBV4-2; 7 bases match TRBD2. The CDR3 covers 15 residues. The trim removed 0 bases at V and 5 bases at J, leaving 6 bases unmatched. Germline V gene lookup returns CDR1 LGHNA and CDR2 YNFKEQ. The CDR3 protein is CASSQEYGRKETQYF. The CDR3 DNA sequence: TGTGCCAGCAGCCAAGAATACGGGAGGAAGGAGACCCAGTACTTC.

The rearrangement joins TRBV19 to TRBJ2-7; D is undetermined. CDR3 length: 16 amino acids. Germline V gene data show CDR1 as LNHDA and CDR2 as SQIVND (reference sequence). V lost 5 bases and J 3 bases, leaving 20 bases between the germline ends. This chain's CDR3 is CASSPRGGPGFYEQYF. In DNA form, the CDR3 reads TGTGCCAGTAGTCCGCGAGGTGGCCCCGGTTTCTACGAGCAGTACTTC.

The chain recombines TRBV28 with TRBJ2-2; D ambiguous. V was cut by 5 bases and J by 7 bases, with 20 bases left in between. The CDR3 length is 16 residues. Germline V gene data show CDR1 as MDHEN and CDR2 as SYDVKM. CDR3 amino acids: CASSQYWALLGGELFF. Written as DNA, the CDR3 is TGTGCCAGCAGTCAATACTGGGCTCTGTTGGGCGGGGAGCTGTTTTTT.

This clone was observed a few times. This sequence joins TRBV5-1 and TRBJ1-1; a weak D match, TRBD1 (5 bases). Deletions cut 5 bases from V and 6 bases from J, with 20 bases between. Germline loops: CDR1 SGHRS, CDR2 YFSETQ. The CDR3 runs 15 residues. The CDR3: CASRYDSLGRAEAFF. CDR3 sequence (DNA): TGCGCCAGCAGATACGACAGTCTTGGGAGGGCTGAAGCTTTCTTT.

V and J are TRBV4-3 and TRBJ1-1; 7 bases fit TRBD1. The CDR3 loop spans 14 amino acids. Looked up from germline, CDR1 is LGHNA and CDR2 is YSLEER. Unmatched junction bases numbered 2, after V lost 3 bases and J lost 1 base. CDR3 nucleotide sequence: TGCGCCAGCAGCCAGGGGGACAGGAACACTGAAGCTTTCTTT. Its translation: CASSQGDRNTEAFF.

The chain joins TRBV7-6 to TRBJ1-3; 7 bases map to TRBD1. Germline V gene sequence: CDR1 SGHVS, CDR2 FNYEAQ. CDR3 size: 15 residues. Trimming at V came to 5 bases and at J to 1 base, leaving 5 bases not matched to a gene. The DNA for the CDR3 is TGTGCCAGCAGCCCGAGACAGGGTTCTGGAAACACCATATATTTT. Its protein is CASSPRQGSGNTIYF.

J is TRBJ1-4 and V is TRBV4-1; the match to TRBD1 covers 9 bases. Germline V gene lookup returns CDR1 MGHRA and CDR2 YSYEKL. This CDR3 spans 14 amino acids. J was trimmed by 7 bases and V by 3 bases; bases with no gene match: 3. The CDR3: CASSQMTGGEKLFF. As DNA, the CDR3 is TGCGCCAGCAGCCAGATGACAGGGGGTGAAAAACTGTTTTTT.

This sequence joins TRBV6-2 or TRBV6-3 and TRBJ1-1; D may be TRBD1 (6 bases). The V and J ends lost 5 bases and 1 base respectively, with 11 bases between them. The CDR3 has 14 amino acids. Germline assignment: CDR1 MNHEY and CDR2 SVGEGT. As DNA, the CDR3 is TGTGCCAGCAGTAAACAGGGATCGAACACTGAAGCTTTCTTT. Translating gives CASSKQGSNTEAFF.

This chain links TRBV9 with TRBJ1-5; D unresolved. This CDR3 comprises 14 residues. CDR1 and CDR2 from the germline V gene are SGDLS and YYNGEE. The ends were cut back, 3 bases at V and 7 bases at J, with 14 bases in the middle. The CDR3 DNA follows: TGTGCCAGCAGCGCCCTCCAGGAGGGACAGCCCCAGCATTTT. Its translation is CASSALQEGQPQHF.

The V gene is TRBV19, the J gene TRBJ1-1, with D possibly matching TRBD1 (5 bases). Between the trimmed V and J ends, which lost 3 bases and 5 bases, there was a span of 19 bases. The germline gives CDR1 LNHDA, CDR2 SQIVND (reference sequence). CDR3 length equals 16 residues. CDR3 residues: CASSIRPGRRQTEAFF. In nucleotides, the CDR3 is TGTGCCAGTAGTATTAGGCCAGGGAGGAGGCAAACTGAAGCTTTCTTT.

The gene calls are TRBV7-3 and TRBJ2-1; TRBD2 agrees at 12 bases. The germline V gene has CDR1 SGHTA and CDR2 FQGTGA. CDR3 length: 16 amino acids. V dropped 5 bases and J dropped 7; count of bases not matched to a gene: 9. For the CDR3, the DNA is TGTGCCAGCAGCCCCAAGGGCCTAGCGGGGGGGAATGAGCAGTTCTTC. This gives the protein CASSPKGLAGGNEQFF.

The V gene is TRBV11-2, the J gene TRBJ1-1; the match to TRBD1 covers 9 bases. The CDR3 sequence is 16 residues long. Germline CDR1 SGHAT, CDR2 FQNNGV. V shed 5 bases, J shed 1 base, and the junction held 8 bases outside the gene matches. CDR3 sequence (DNA): TGTGCCAGCAGCGTGTACAGGGGGCAGGCGAACACTGAAGCTTTCTTT. Its protein product is CASSVYRGQANTEAFF.

This chain uses TRBV6-1 with TRBJ2-7; 8 positions match TRBD1. V lost 1 base to trimming and J lost 2 bases; unmatched junction nucleotides: 16. The CDR3 is made up of 19 amino acids. From germline, CDR1 is MNHNS and CDR2 SASEGT. The CDR3: CASSEETGALAWLTYEQYF. In DNA form, the CDR3 reads TGTGCCAGCAGTGAAGAGACAGGGGCCCTCGCGTGGCTCACCTACGAGCAGTACTTC.

This chain links TRBV6-1 with TRBJ1-1; perhaps TRBD1 as D (5 bases). The germline V gene has CDR1 MNHNS and CDR2 SASEGT. This CDR3 spans 16 amino acids. V was trimmed by 2 bases and J by 0 bases, leaving 13 bases between them. CDR3 in DNA: TGTGCCAGCAGTGAATACGCGGGGACCATGAACACTGAAGCTTTCTTT. This sequence encodes CASSEYAGTMNTEAFF.

This sequence joins TRBV4-2 and TRBJ1-5; 8 positions agree with TRBD1. CDR1 LGHNA and CDR2 YNFKEQ come from the germline V gene. The CDR3 is made up of 15 amino acids. V was clipped by 1 base and J by 6 bases; unmatched bases: 5. The CDR3 DNA is TGTGCCAGCAGCCAAGCCAGGACAGGGAGTCAGCCCCAGCATTTT. Protein: CASSQARTGSQPQHF.

The gene calls are TRBV11-3 and TRBJ1-5, with TRBD1 as a possible D gene (5 bases). V lost 5 bases to trimming and J lost 2 bases, with 13 bases between them. Per the germline V gene, CDR1 is SGHNT and CDR2 is YENEEA. This CDR3 region has 15 residues. The CDR3 region is CASSRVPRGNQPQHF. CDR3 in DNA: TGTGCCAGCAGCCGAGTCCCCAGGGGCAATCAGCCCCAGCATTTT.